These 21 T cell receptor beta chains originate from one sample sequenced in a study of cytomegalovirus exposure and HLA in healthy donors. Clones were sequenced by immunoSEQ multiplex PCR, and TCRdb holds only the in-frame ones, with some missing. The sample has roughly 86,000 clones, almost 97% seen once. The specimen was PBMCs. These receptor sequences come from a man between 18 and 29 years old in good health and CMV-seropositive.

The chain uses TRBV18 and TRBJ1-2; 9 bases line up with TRBD1. The CDR3 contains 17 residues. The V segment lost 2 bases and the J segment 2 bases; nucleotides outside the gene matches: 9. Germline lookup yields CDR1 KGHSH and CDR2 LQKENI. The CDR3 region is CASSPISGTGTNYGYTF. For the CDR3, the DNA is TGTGCCAGCTCACCAATTTCTGGGACAGGGACCAACTATGGCTACACCTTC.

The chain couples TRBV19 to TRBJ2-5, with D unclear. Trimming pared 2 bases from V and 2 bases from J, leaving 6 bases between. CDR1 is LNHDA, CDR2 SQIVND, per germline (reference sequence). This CDR3 region has 13 residues. The CDR3 DNA sequence: TGTGCCAGTAGTATATCTAGTCAAGAGACCCAGTACTTC. The encoded protein is CASSISSQETQYF.

This clone was detected only once. This chain links TRBV29-1 with TRBJ1-1; D call uncertain. Germline-derived CDR1 and CDR2 are SQVTM and ANQGSEA. V was cut by 2 bases and J by 4 bases, with 14 bases left in between. This CDR3 has 14 residues. The CDR3: CSVELVFRGTEAFF. The CDR3 coding sequence is TGCAGCGTTGAACTAGTCTTTCGTGGCACTGAAGCTTTCTTT. The whole variable domain, remainder taken from reference TRBV29-1 and TRBJ1-1, is SAVISQKPSRDICQRGTSLTIQCQVDSQVTMMFWYRQQPGQSLTLIATANQGSEATYESGFVIDKFPISRPNLTFSTLTVSNMSPEDSSIYLCSVELVFRGTEAFFGQGTRLTVV.

The chain employs TRBV9 and TRBJ2-6; 10 nucleotides align to TRBD1. This CDR3 region has 17 residues. V shed 0 bases and J 1 base; nucleotides not matched to a gene: 1. From germline, CDR1 is SGDLS and CDR2 YYNGEE. The DNA of the CDR3 is TGTGCCAGCAGCGTAGAGGGACAGGGGTCTGGGGCCAACGTCCTGACTTTC. Translated: CASSVEGQGSGANVLTF.

In this sample, this clone turned up once. This chain links TRBV5-5 with TRBJ2-7; 10 bases are shared with TRBD1. The CDR3 loop spans 16 amino acids. Germline V CDR1 and CDR2: SGHKS, YYEKEE (reference sequence). Losses at the gene ends were 4 bases for V and 6 bases for J; bases not matched to a gene: 13. Written as DNA, the CDR3 is TGTGCCAGCAGCGTCGAGGTAGGGACAGGGGTGCGCGAGCAGTACTTC. Encoded protein: CASSVEVGTGVREQYF.

The chain is built from TRBV11-2 and TRBJ2-5, with D tentatively TRBD2 (5 bases). Germline V gene sequence: CDR1 SGHAT, CDR2 FQNNGV. CDR3 length: 13 amino acids. The V end lost 2 bases, the J end lost 4 bases, and 8 bases lay between the germline ends. The CDR3 loop reads CASSLSSLETQYF. The CDR3 nucleotides read TGTGCCAGCAGCTTATCTAGCCTAGAGACCCAGTACTTC.

V and J are TRBV28 and TRBJ2-1, with a possible D match to TRBD1 (5 bases). The CDR3 is made up of 13 amino acids. Germline V gene lookup returns CDR1 MDHEN and CDR2 SYDVKM. V was cut by 5 bases and J by 10 bases, with 15 bases left in between. The CDR3 protein is CASSPPGFSEQFF. The CDR3 nucleotides read TGTGCCAGCAGTCCCCCAGGGTTCAGCGAGCAGTTCTTC.

This CDR3 is CAWSVLLAGQETQYF. The CDR3 DNA reads as TGTGCCTGGAGTGTACTACTAGCGGGACAAGAGACCCAGTACTTC. V usage is TRBV30 and J usage is TRBJ2-5, with 10 bases fitting TRBD2. CDR3 length equals 15 residues. The junction had 3 bases not matched to a gene; V was cut back by 0 bases and J by 2 bases. Germline-derived CDR1 and CDR2 are GTSNPN and SVGIG (reference sequence).

V gene TRBV27 combines with J gene TRBJ2-7; 11 bases agree with TRBD2. The CDR3 runs 17 residues. V dropped 5 bases and J dropped 2; count of bases not matched to a gene: 11. Germline values: CDR1 MNHEY, CDR2 SMNVEV (reference sequence). The CDR3 sequence: CASSRASGLAATYEQYF. CDR3 coding DNA: TGTGCCAGCAGTCGCGCCTCGGGACTAGCGGCGACCTACGAGCAGTACTTC.

The chain carries TRBV5-4 and TRBJ1-1; D ambiguous. Germline lookup yields CDR1 SGHNT and CDR2 YYREEE (reference sequence). Deletions cut 3 bases from V and 0 bases from J, with 12 bases between. The CDR3 totals 15 residues. CDR3 DNA sequence: TGTGCCAGCAGCTCATTTCGTGACTTGAACACTGAAGCTTTCTTT. It codes for CASSSFRDLNTEAFF.

About this clone itself: Germline is not matched at one junction end, which may reflect a read error. V and J are TRBV7-7 and TRBJ2-5; 7 bases map to TRBD2. Germline CDR1 and CDR2: SSHAT and FNYEAQ (reference sequence). This CDR3 is 15 amino acids long. The CDR3 nucleotides read TGTGCTAGCAGCTTAGGAGGGAGGGCTGAAGAGACCCAGTACTTC. Amino acid sequence: CASSLGGRAEETQYF.

The V and J genes are TRBV4-2 and TRBJ2-7; D is perhaps TRBD2 (5 bases). Germline CDR1 and CDR2: LGHNA and YNFKEQ. V lost 1 base to trimming and J lost 2 bases, with 18 bases between them. The CDR3 has 17 residues. DNA for the CDR3: TGTGCCAGCAGCCAAGTCCCACGGACTTCGTCCCCCTACGAGCAGTACTTC. Translated: CASSQVPRTSSPYEQYF.

This chain uses TRBV9 with TRBJ2-2; TRBD2 might be the D (5 bases). Per the germline V gene, CDR1 is SGDLS and CDR2 is YYNGEE. The CDR3 runs 17 residues. The V end lost 4 bases, the J end lost 4 bases, and 20 bases lay between the germline ends. The CDR3 region is CASSPYSAGGATGELFF. CDR3 bases: TGTGCCAGCAGCCCATACTCCGCGGGTGGAGCCACCGGGGAGCTGTTTTTT.

The rearrangement joins TRBV28 to TRBJ2-5, with D tentatively TRBD2 (5 bases). Germline V gene sequence: CDR1 MDHEN, CDR2 SYDVKM. CDR3 length: 14 amino acids. Trimming stripped 5 bases from V and 5 bases from J, with 15 bases between. This CDR3 is CASSPPRGWETQYF. CDR3 in DNA: TGTGCCAGCAGTCCTCCTCGGGGATGGGAGACCCAGTACTTC.

CDR3 in DNA: TGTGCCAGTAGTCCAGGGCATAGCACTGAAGCTTTCTTT. Translating gives CASSPGHSTEAFF. V and J are TRBV19 and TRBJ1-1; TRBD1 might be the D (5 bases). Germline CDR1 LNHDA, CDR2 SQIVND (reference sequence). The CDR3 runs 13 residues. Between the trimmed V and J ends, which lost 5 bases and 4 bases, there was a span of 11 bases.

The chain links TRBV2 to TRBJ1-1; a possible D gene is TRBD1 (5 bases). The germline V and J ends were trimmed by 2 bases and 6 bases, with 13 bases remaining between them. Germline assignment: CDR1 SNHLY and CDR2 FYNNEI. The CDR3 totals 14 residues. The CDR3 coding sequence is TGTGCCAGCAGTGAAATAGGGGCGCCGCCTGAAGCTTTCTTT. Translated: CASSEIGAPPEAFF. Full variable domain (outside the CDR3, taken from reference TRBV2 and TRBJ1-1): EPEVTQTPSHQVTQMGQEVILRCVPISNHLYFYWYRQILGQKVEFLVSFYNNEISEKSEIFDDQFSVERPDGSNFTLKIRSTKLEDSAMYFCASSEIGAPPEAFFGQGTRLTVV.

The chain combines TRBV7-9 with TRBJ1-2; 8 bases align to TRBD1. With V trimmed by 4 bases and J by 11 bases, 15 bases remained unmatched. There are 15 residues in the CDR3. Germline CDR1 SEHNR, CDR2 FQNEAQ (reference sequence). For the CDR3, the DNA is TGTGCCAGCAGCTCCCCTTTTGCAGGGGGCGATTGGTACACCTTC. Protein product: CASSSPFAGGDWYTF.

The rearrangement joins TRBV5-1 to TRBJ2-7, with 9 bases fitting TRBD2. The germline CDR1 and CDR2 sequences are SGHRS and YFSETQ. After removal of 0 bases from V and 2 bases from J, the junction contained 3 bases not matched to a gene. This CDR3 has 15 amino acids. The CDR3 here is CASSLELAGTYEQYF. The CDR3 DNA sequence: TGCGCCAGCAGCTTGGAGCTAGCGGGGACCTACGAGCAGTACTTC.

The rearrangement links TRBV4-1 to TRBJ2-7, with D possibly TRBD2 on 7 matching bases. Trimming cost V 6 bases and J 3 bases, with 18 bases left between them. The CDR3 has 15 amino acids. Looked up from germline, CDR1 is MGHRA and CDR2 is YSYEKL. The chain's CDR3 is CASSQKGGVFYEQYF. The CDR3 nucleotides are TGCGCCAGCAGTCAAAAAGGGGGGGTTTTCTACGAGCAGTACTTC.

This sequence joins TRBV7-2 and TRBJ2-7, with D maybe TRBD2 (5 bases). The CDR3 totals 14 residues. CDR1 and CDR2 from the germline V gene are SGHTA and FQGNSA. With 4 bases removed from V and 0 bases from J, the gap between germline ends came to 10 bases. The CDR3 nucleotides read TGTGCCAGCAGCTCGACGGGGAGCTCCTACGAGCAGTACTTC. Amino acids: CASSSTGSSYEQYF.

The V and J genes are TRBV27 and TRBJ2-7; D is possibly TRBD1 (7 bases). The V end lost 1 base, the J end lost 7 bases, and 14 bases lay between the germline ends. Per the germline V gene, CDR1 is MNHEY and CDR2 is SMNVEV (reference sequence). The CDR3 runs to 14 residues. Here the CDR3 reads CASSLLTGAGEQYF. The CDR3 DNA follows: TGTGCCAGCAGTTTATTAACAGGGGCGGGAGAGCAGTACTTC.